A single sample gave rise to the 7 T cell receptor beta chains below, sequenced in a study of shared clonotypes between healthy human individuals (dated by TCRdb to between 2020 and 2021). To prepare the library, the immunoSEQ multiplex PCR assay was applied. In TCRdb, the immuneACCESS table is reduced to in-frame sequences with V and J assigned. These tables do not hold every clone; where another copy was compared, an unresolved V gene accounts for under half, and the others remain unexplained. In all, the sample holds some 2.3 million clones, and just over 90% of those were seen once. The ten largest clones represent 0.3% to 0.4% of the sample. Sample: naive CD4+ T cells from PBMCs. The sample's cell subset or site label is to be understood as: CD45RA+ positively selected. The receptors stem from a man younger than 35 in good health. Some clones in this sample may be carry-over from other donors' samples.

V gene TRBV30 combines with J gene TRBJ2-1; TRBD2 agrees at 9 bases. The J segment lost 4 bases and the V segment lost 4 bases, leaving 14 bases of the junction unmatched. The CDR3 is made up of 17 amino acids. The germline V gene has CDR1 GTSNPN and CDR2 SVGIG (reference sequence). The chain's CDR3 is CAWIGGLASFPYNEQFF. DNA of the CDR3: TGTGCCTGGATAGGGGGACTAGCCTCCTTTCCTTACAATGAGCAGTTCTTC.

The chain has TRBV7-2 and TRBJ2-7; TRBD2 matches 8 bases. The ends lost 2 bases at V and 5 bases at J; junction bases unmatched: 20. Per germline, CDR1 SGHTA and CDR2 FQGNSA. CDR3 length: 19 residues. Here the CDR3 DNA reads TGTGCCAGCAGCTTAAGGGGGGGTGTGGTGAAGCGGGAGCAACACGAGCAGTACTTC. It is translated as CASSLRGGVVKREQHEQYF.

Of note for this clone: At one boundary the junction diverges from the germline segment, which might be a read error. The chain links TRBV7-2 to TRBJ2-7; the D gene is possibly TRBD2 (6 bases). Per germline, CDR1 SGHTA and CDR2 FQGNSA. The CDR3 spans 13 residues. The CDR3 spells CASSHTGPGLNNF. The CDR3 DNA reads as TGTGCCAGCAGCCACACAGGCCCGGGACTCAACAACTTC.

This sequence joins TRBV28 and TRBJ1-2; a possible D gene is TRBD1 (6 bases). Trimming pared 6 bases from V and 5 bases from J, leaving 16 bases between. CDR3 length: 14 residues. Per the germline V gene, CDR1 is MDHEN and CDR2 is SYDVKM. CDR3 region: CASRRDRGGYGYTF. The CDR3 DNA is TGTGCCAGCAGACGGGACCGAGGGGGGTATGGCTACACCTTC.

The rearrangement joins TRBV28 to TRBJ2-1; unclear D gene. Trimming shortened V by 2 bases and J by 2 bases, and 10 bases separated the two germline ends. CDR1 MDHEN and CDR2 SYDVKM come from the germline V gene. CDR3 length: 15 residues. CDR3 sequence reads: CASSLEASPYNEQFF. CDR3 DNA: TGTGCCAGCAGTTTAGAGGCTAGTCCCTACAATGAGCAGTTCTTC.

This chain uses TRBV18 with TRBJ2-1; 8 nucleotides agree with TRBD1. This CDR3 contains 15 residues. Looked up from germline, CDR1 is KGHSH and CDR2 is LQKENI. V dropped 5 bases and J dropped 2; count of bases not matched to a gene: 5. CDR3 sequence: CASSAGQGPYNEQFF. For the CDR3, the DNA is TGTGCCAGCTCAGCTGGACAGGGTCCCTACAATGAGCAGTTCTTC.

V and J are TRBV5-4 and TRBJ1-1; tentatively, D is TRBD1 (5 bases). V lost 3 bases and J 3 bases, leaving 15 bases between the germline ends. In germline, CDR1 is SGHNT, CDR2 YYREEE (reference sequence). The CDR3 loop spans 15 amino acids. This CDR3 reads CASSSPPGRDTEAFF. The CDR3 nucleotides read TGTGCCAGCAGCTCCCCCCCAGGGAGGGACACTGAAGCTTTCTTT.